The 17 T cell receptor beta chains below come from one sample, sequenced in a study of Tregs in tolerant kidney transplant recipients (dated by TCRdb to about 2019). The transplants used related donors with nonmyeloablative bone marrow transplantation, and mixed chimerism in the human trials was transient. Library creation used the immunoSEQ multiplex PCR assay. TCRdb provides this immuneACCESS table in a form limited to in-frame rearrangements. Some clones are lacking; in checked studies, under half of them reflect an unresolved V gene, and why the rest are absent is not known. For this sample the table gives roughly 86,000 clones, of which 80% to 95% were detected only once. Of the sample, about 1.5% is held by the ten largest clones. The material was CD4+ T cells from blood (PBMCs), obtained 12 months after the transplant. Every receptor here comes from a human patient who received a combined kidney and bone marrow transplant. Some T cells seen after a transplant may have their origin in the graft donor.

The CDR3: CASRQKGGSYEQYF. In DNA form, the CDR3 reads TGTGCCAGCAGACAAAAGGGGGGGTCCTACGAGCAGTACTTC. The chain joins TRBV6-6 to TRBJ2-7; TRBD2 is a possible D gene (7 bases). Trimming stripped 6 bases from V and 1 base from J, with 13 bases between. This CDR3 comprises 14 residues. CDR1 is MNHNY and CDR2 is SVGAGI in the germline V gene (reference sequence).

The chain links TRBV5-4 to TRBJ2-5; TRBD2 is a possible D gene (5 bases). Germline CDR1 and CDR2: SGHNT and YYREEE (reference sequence). The CDR3 sequence is 14 residues long. With 0 bases removed from V and 1 base from J, the gap between germline ends came to 7 bases. CDR3 in amino acids: CASSLGGPQETQYF. Written as DNA, the CDR3 is TGTGCCAGCAGCTTGGGAGGGCCCCAAGAGACCCAGTACTTC.

The chain links TRBV5-5 to TRBJ1-1; 11 bases map to TRBD1. CDR3 length equals 17 residues. Trimming removed 0 bases from V and 5 bases from J; junction bases left unmatched: 9. From germline, CDR1 is SGHKS and CDR2 YYEKEE (reference sequence). CDR3 sequence reads: CASSLVWTGGLGTEAFF. The DNA for the CDR3 is TGTGCCAGCAGCTTGGTGTGGACAGGGGGCCTGGGGACTGAAGCTTTCTTT.

This rearrangement joins TRBV5-1 to TRBJ1-1, with D possibly being TRBD1 (5 bases). CDR3 length: 13 amino acids. Germline CDR1 and CDR2: SGHRS and YFSETQ. V lost 3 bases to trimming and J lost 3 bases, with 9 bases between them. This CDR3 is CASSWGVDTEAFF. The CDR3 DNA sequence: TGCGCCAGCAGCTGGGGGGTGGACACTGAAGCTTTCTTT.

The CDR3 protein is CASSEVYRGRLSGANVLTF. The CDR3 coding sequence is TGTGCCAGCAGTGAAGTGTACAGGGGCAGACTCTCTGGGGCCAACGTCCTGACTTTC. This chain connects TRBV6-1 to TRBJ2-6; 7 nucleotides agree with TRBD1. V was clipped by 1 base and J by 0 bases; unmatched bases: 9. The CDR3 totals 19 residues. CDR1 and CDR2 (germline): MNHNS, SASEGT.

The chain carries TRBV7-2 and TRBJ2-2; D is possibly TRBD2 (5 bases). V lost 5 bases to trimming and J lost 4 bases, with 8 bases between them. Germline assignment: CDR1 SGHTA and CDR2 FQGNSA. This CDR3 spans 13 amino acids. The CDR3 region is CASSRTPTGELFF. In nucleotides, the CDR3 is TGTGCCAGCAGCCGGACTCCCACCGGGGAGCTGTTTTTT.

V gene TRBV5-1 combines with J gene TRBJ2-3; D might be TRBD2 (5 bases). Per the germline V gene, CDR1 is SGHRS and CDR2 is YFSETQ. This CDR3 is 13 amino acids long. V lost 4 bases to trimming and J lost 1 base, with 7 bases between them. The CDR3 region has the DNA TGCGCCAGCAGCCTTAGCGGCACAGATACGCAGTATTTT. It encodes CASSLSGTDTQYF.

The V and J genes are TRBV13 and TRBJ2-3; 11 nucleotides agree with TRBD2. V lost 0 bases, J lost 0 bases, and 5 bases stayed unmatched. Per germline, CDR1 PRHDT and CDR2 FYEKMQ (reference sequence). CDR3 size: 18 residues. Here the CDR3 DNA reads TGTGCCAGCAGCTTAGGCCAAGGACTAGCGGGTAGCACAGATACGCAGTATTTT. Its translation: CASSLGQGLAGSTDTQYF.

The chain recombines TRBV10-3 with TRBJ2-7; 10 bases align to TRBD2. The CDR3 is 13 residues long. The germline V gene has CDR1 ENHRY and CDR2 SYGVKD. V lost 8 bases to trimming and J lost 4 bases; unmatched junction nucleotides: 5. The CDR3 DNA sequence: TGTGCCATCTCGGGACTAGCGCAGTACGAGCAGTACTTC. Translated: CAISGLAQYEQYF.

This chain uses TRBV28 with TRBJ2-4; 8 bases line up with TRBD1. The CDR3 totals 15 residues. Losses at the gene ends were 5 bases for V and 5 bases for J; bases not matched to a gene: 8. Germline V gene lookup returns CDR1 MDHEN and CDR2 SYDVKM. CDR3 protein: CASSGGQGVENIQYF. CDR3 DNA: TGTGCCAGCAGTGGCGGACAGGGAGTCGAAAACATTCAGTACTTC.

This chain joins TRBV4-1 and TRBJ1-3, with D possibly being TRBD1 (5 bases). V lost 11 bases and J lost 1, with 9 bases in between. Per germline, CDR1 MGHRA and CDR2 YSYEKL. The CDR3 contains 12 residues. This chain's CDR3 is CAYRFSGNTIYF. CDR3 nucleotides: TGCGCCTACAGGTTTTCTGGAAACACCATATATTTT.

The gene calls are TRBV10-3 and TRBJ1-2; D is undetermined. This CDR3 comprises 13 residues. Germline values: CDR1 ENHRY, CDR2 SYGVKD. Trimming took off 4 bases at V and 5 bases at J, with 11 bases between the two ends. In nucleotides, the CDR3 is TGTGCCATCAGTGGAGGCCCGTGGTATGGCTACACCTTC. Translated, it gives CAISGGPWYGYTF.

The genes are TRBV19 and TRBJ2-5; no clear D. The end of the DNA fits TRBJ2-7 better, so the J call may be wrong. The CDR3 extends over 14 amino acids. CDR1 and CDR2 (germline): LNHDA, SQIVND (reference sequence). The chain's CDR3 is CASSINHRPYEQYF. CDR3 sequence (DNA): TGTGCCAGTAGTATAAACCATCGTCCCTACGAGCAGTACTTC.

The rearrangement joins TRBV5-4 to TRBJ2-3; a possible D gene is TRBD1 (6 bases). The CDR3 consists of 14 residues. The germline V gene has CDR1 SGHNT and CDR2 YYREEE (reference sequence). Trimming shortened V by 0 bases and J by 2 bases, and 7 bases separated the two germline ends. Here the CDR3 DNA reads TGTGCCAGCAGCTTGGACAGGGTCACAGATACGCAGTATTTT. The encoded protein is CASSLDRVTDTQYF.

This chain links TRBV5-4 with TRBJ2-5; 10 bases fit TRBD2. The germline V gene has CDR1 SGHNT and CDR2 YYREEE (reference sequence). V lost 3 bases and J lost 9; bases outside the gene matches: 14. This CDR3 spans 16 amino acids. CDR3 loop: CASSWGTSGDRGAQYF. CDR3 nucleotides: TGTGCCAGCAGCTGGGGAACTAGCGGGGACCGGGGGGCCCAGTACTTC. Complete variable domain (other parts from reference TRBV5-4 and TRBJ2-5): ETGVTQSPTHLIKTRGQQVTLRCSSQSGHNTVSWYQQALGQGPQFIFQYYREEENGRGNFPPRFSGLQFPNYSSELNVNALELDDSALYLCASSWGTSGDRGAQYFGPGTRLLVL.

This chain connects TRBV7-9 to TRBJ1-1; 7 bases map to TRBD1. This CDR3 comprises 12 residues. Germline trimming cut 4 bases from V and 4 bases from J; bases unmatched to any gene: 0. The V gene's germline CDR1 is SEHNR and CDR2 FQNEAQ (reference sequence). CDR3 region: CASSYRGTEAFF. The DNA for the CDR3 is TGTGCCAGCAGCTACAGGGGCACTGAAGCTTTCTTT.

The rearrangement joins TRBV18 to TRBJ2-7, with 9 bases lining up with TRBD1. The J call may be mistaken, given a closer DNA end match to TRBJ2-1. CDR1 is KGHSH and CDR2 is LQKENI in the germline V gene. CDR3 length: 16 residues. This CDR3 reads CASSPSGTGWNNEQFF. The CDR3 region has the DNA TGTGCCAGCTCACCATCCGGGACAGGGTGGAACAATGAGCAGTTCTTC.